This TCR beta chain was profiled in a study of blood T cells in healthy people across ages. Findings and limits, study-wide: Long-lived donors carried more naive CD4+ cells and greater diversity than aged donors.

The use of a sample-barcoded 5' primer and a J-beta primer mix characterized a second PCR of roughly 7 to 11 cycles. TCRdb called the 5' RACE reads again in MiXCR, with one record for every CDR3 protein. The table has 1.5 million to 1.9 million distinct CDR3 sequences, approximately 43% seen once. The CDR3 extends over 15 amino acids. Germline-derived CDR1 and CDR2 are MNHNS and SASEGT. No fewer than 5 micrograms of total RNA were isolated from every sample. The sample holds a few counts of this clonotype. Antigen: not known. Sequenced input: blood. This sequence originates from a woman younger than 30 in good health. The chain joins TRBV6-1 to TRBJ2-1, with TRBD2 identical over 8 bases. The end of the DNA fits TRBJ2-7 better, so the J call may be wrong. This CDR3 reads CASSDLGLAGNEQYF. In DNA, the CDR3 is TGTGCCAGCAGTGATCTCGGTCTAGCGGGCAATGAGCAGTACTTC.